This T cell receptor beta chain was profiled in a study of cytomegalovirus exposure and HLA in healthy donors. Findings and caveats of the study: Specificity of three CMV-associated chains for CMV antigens was verified in vitro.

This clone was recorded once. The antigen remains undetermined. The repertoire was sequenced with immunoSEQ multiplex PCR; TCRdb's copy has only in-frame clones and lacks some. The data contain some 120,000 clones, 88% of them singletons. Sequences were obtained from PBMCs. This clonotype was sampled from a man aged 25 to 45 in good health and CMV-seronegative.

The CDR3 DNA follows: TGTGCCAGCAGCTTGGCCCCAGGTTATCAGCCCCAGCATTTT. The encoded protein is CASSLAPGYQPQHF. V and J are TRBV5-4 and TRBJ1-5; D is unclear. Trimming shortened V by 0 bases and J by 5 bases, and 9 bases separated the two germline ends. The CDR3 extends over 14 amino acids. Germline values: CDR1 SGHNT, CDR2 YYREEE (reference sequence).